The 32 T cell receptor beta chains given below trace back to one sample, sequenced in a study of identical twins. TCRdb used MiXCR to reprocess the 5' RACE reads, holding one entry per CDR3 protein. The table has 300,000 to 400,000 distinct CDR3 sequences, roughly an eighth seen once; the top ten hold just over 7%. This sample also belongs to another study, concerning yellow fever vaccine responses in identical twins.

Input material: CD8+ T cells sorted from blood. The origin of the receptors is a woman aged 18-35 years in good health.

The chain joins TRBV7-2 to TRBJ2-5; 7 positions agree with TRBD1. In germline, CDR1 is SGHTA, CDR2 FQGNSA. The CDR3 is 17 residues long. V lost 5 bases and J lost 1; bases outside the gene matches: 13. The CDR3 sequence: CASSLGGRGGFQETQYF. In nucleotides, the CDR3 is TGTGCCAGCAGCCTAGGGGGCAGGGGTGGTTTCCAAGAGACCCAGTACTTC. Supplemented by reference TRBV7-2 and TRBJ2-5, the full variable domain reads GAGVSQSPSNKVTEKGKDVELRCDPISGHTALYWYRQSLGQGLEFLIYFQGNSAPDKSGLPSDRFSAERTGGSVSTLTIQRTQQEDSAVYLCASSLGGRGGFQETQYFGPGTRLLVL.

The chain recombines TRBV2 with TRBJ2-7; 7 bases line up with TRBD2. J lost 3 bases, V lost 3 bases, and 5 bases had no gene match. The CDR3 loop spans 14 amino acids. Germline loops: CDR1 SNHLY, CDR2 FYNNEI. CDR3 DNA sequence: TGTGCCAGCAGTGAGTGGCGGGAGCTCTACGAGCAGTACTTC. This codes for CASSEWRELYEQYF.

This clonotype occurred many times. The CDR3 sequence is CASSQATPGEGYEQYF. The CDR3 DNA is TGCGCCAGCAGCCAAGCCACTCCAGGGGAAGGCTACGAGCAGTACTTC. The V gene is TRBV4-1, the J gene TRBJ2-7; D perhaps matches TRBD1 (6 bases). The germline V gene encodes CDR1 MGHRA and CDR2 YSYEKL. V shed 1 base and J shed 3 bases, with 16 bases lying between them. The CDR3 is 16 residues long.

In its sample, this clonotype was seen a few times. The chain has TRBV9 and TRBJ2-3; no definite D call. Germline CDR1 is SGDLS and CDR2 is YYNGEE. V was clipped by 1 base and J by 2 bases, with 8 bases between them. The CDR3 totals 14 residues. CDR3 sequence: CASSVFPITDTQYF. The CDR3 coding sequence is TGTGCCAGCAGCGTATTCCCGATCACAGATACGCAGTATTTT.

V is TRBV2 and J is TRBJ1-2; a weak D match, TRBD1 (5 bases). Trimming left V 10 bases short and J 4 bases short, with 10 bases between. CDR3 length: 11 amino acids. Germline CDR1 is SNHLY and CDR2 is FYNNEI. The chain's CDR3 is CATQGGYGYTF. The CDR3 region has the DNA TGTGCCACCCAGGGAGGCTATGGCTACACCTTC.

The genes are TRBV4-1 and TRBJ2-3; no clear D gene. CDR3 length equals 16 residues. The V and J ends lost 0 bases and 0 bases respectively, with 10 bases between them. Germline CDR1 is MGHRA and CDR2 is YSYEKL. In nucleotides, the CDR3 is TGCGCCAGCAGCCAAGAGGGTAGAAGTAGCACAGATACGCAGTATTTT. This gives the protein CASSQEGRSSTDTQYF.

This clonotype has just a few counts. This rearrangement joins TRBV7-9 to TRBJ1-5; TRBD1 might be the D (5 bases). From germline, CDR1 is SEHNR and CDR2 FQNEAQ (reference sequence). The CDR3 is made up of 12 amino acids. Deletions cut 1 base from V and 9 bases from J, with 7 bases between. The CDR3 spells CASSLVGRPQHF. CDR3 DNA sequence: TGTGCCAGCAGCTTAGTGGGGCGGCCCCAGCATTTT.

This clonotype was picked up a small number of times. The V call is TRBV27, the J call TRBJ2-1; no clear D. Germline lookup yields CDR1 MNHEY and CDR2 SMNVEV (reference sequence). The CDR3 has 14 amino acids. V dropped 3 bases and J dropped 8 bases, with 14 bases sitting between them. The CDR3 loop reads CASSLSGPGYEQFF. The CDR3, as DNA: TGTGCCAGCAGTTTGTCTGGTCCGGGCTATGAGCAGTTCTTC.

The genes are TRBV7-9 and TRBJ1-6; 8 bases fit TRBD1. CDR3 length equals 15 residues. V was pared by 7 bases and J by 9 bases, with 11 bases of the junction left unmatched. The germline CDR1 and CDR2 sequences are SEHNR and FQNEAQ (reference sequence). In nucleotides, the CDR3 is TGTGCCAGCATACGCTGGGGACAGGAGAGTTCACCCCTCCACTTT. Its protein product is CASIRWGQESSPLHF.

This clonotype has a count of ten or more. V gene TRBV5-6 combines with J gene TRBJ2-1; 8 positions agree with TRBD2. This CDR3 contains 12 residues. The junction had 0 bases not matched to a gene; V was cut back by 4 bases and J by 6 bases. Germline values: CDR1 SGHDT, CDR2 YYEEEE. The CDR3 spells CASSGTSNEQFF. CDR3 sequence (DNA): TGTGCCAGCAGCGGGACTAGCAATGAGCAGTTCTTC.

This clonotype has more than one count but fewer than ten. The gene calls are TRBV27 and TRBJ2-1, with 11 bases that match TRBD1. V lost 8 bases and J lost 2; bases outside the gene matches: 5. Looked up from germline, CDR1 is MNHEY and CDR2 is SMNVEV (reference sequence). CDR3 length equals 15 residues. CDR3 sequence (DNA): TGTGCCAGCTATTCGGGACAGGGGGCCTACAATGAGCAGTTCTTC. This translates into CASYSGQGAYNEQFF.

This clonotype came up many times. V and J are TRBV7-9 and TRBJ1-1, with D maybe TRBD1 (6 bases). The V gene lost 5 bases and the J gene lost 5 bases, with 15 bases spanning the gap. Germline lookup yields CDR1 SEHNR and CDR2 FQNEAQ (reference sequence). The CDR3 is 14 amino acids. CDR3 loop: CASSPPGGRTEAFF. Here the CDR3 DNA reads TGTGCCAGCAGCCCGCCGGGGGGGCGGACTGAAGCTTTCTTT.

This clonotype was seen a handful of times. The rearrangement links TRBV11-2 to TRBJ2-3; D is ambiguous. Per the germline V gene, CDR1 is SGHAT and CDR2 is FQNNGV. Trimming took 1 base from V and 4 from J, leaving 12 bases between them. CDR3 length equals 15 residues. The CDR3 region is CASSLGWLVADTQYF. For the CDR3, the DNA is TGTGCCAGCAGCTTAGGTTGGCTAGTGGCAGATACGCAGTATTTT.

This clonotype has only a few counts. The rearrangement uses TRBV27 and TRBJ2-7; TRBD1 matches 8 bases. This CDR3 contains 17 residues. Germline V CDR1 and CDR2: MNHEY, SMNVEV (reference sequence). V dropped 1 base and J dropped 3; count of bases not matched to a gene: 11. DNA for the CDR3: TGTGCCAGCAGTTTATTGGGGAAGAGCAGGGGGCTCTACGAGCAGTACTTC. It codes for CASSLLGKSRGLYEQYF.

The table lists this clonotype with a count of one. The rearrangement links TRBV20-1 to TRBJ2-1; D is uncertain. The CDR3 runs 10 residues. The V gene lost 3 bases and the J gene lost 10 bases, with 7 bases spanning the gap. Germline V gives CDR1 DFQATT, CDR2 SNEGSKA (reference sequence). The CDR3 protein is CSASSPEQFF. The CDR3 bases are TGCAGTGCTAGTAGTCCCGAGCAGTTCTTC.

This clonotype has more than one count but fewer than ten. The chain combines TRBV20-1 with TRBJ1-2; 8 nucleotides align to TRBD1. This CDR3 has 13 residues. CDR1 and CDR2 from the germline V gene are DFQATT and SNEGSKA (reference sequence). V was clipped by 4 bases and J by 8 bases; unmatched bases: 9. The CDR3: CSAKDRALGGYTF. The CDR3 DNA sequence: TGCAGTGCTAAGGACAGGGCCTTGGGGGGCTACACCTTC.

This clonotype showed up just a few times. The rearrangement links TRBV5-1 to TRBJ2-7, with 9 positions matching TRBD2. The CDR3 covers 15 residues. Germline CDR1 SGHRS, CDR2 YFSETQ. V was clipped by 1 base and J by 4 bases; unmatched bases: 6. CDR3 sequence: CASSLLGLATYEQYF. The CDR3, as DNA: TGCGCCAGCAGCTTGCTCGGACTAGCGACATACGAGCAGTACTTC.

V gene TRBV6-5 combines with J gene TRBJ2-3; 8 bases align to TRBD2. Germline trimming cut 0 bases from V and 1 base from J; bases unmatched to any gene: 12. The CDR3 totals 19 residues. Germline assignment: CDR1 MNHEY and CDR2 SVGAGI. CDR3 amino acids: CASSYSIGGAGSRTDTQYF. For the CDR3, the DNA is TGTGCCAGCAGTTACTCGATCGGGGGGGCAGGGTCTCGCACAGATACGCAGTATTTT.

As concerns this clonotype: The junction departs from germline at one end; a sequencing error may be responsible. This chain's CDR3 is CASSPQVAAGF. DNA for the CDR3: TGTGCCAGCTCACCCCAGGTAGCGGCGGGCTTC. The V gene is TRBV18, the J gene TRBJ1-2; D gene ambiguous. CDR3 length: 11 amino acids. Germline V gene sequence: CDR1 KGHSH, CDR2 LQKENI.

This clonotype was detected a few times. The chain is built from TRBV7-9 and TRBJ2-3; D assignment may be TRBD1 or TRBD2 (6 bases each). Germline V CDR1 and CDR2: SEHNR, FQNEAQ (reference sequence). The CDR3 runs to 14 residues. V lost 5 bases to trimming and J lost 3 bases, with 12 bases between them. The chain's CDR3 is CASSQSGATDTQYF. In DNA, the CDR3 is TGTGCCAGCAGCCAATCGGGGGCGACAGATACGCAGTATTTT.

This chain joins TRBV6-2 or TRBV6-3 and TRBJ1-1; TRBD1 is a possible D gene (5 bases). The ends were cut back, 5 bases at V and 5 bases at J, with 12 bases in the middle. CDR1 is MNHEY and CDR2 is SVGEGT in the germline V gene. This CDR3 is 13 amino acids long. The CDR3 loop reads CASSLSHRTEAFF. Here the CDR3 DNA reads TGTGCCAGCAGTCTTTCACACAGGACTGAAGCTTTCTTT.

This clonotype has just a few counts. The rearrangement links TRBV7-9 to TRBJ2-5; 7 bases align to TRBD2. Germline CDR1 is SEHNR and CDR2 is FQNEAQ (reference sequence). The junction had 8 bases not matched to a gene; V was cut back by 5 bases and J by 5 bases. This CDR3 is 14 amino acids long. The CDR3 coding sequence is TGTGCCAGCAGCCGTACTAGCGCAAGGGAGACCCAGTACTTC. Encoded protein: CASSRTSARETQYF.

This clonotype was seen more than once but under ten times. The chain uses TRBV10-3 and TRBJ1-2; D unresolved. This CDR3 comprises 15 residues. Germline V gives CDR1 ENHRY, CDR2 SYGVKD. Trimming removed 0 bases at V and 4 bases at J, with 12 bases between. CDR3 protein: CAISESSDARYGYTF. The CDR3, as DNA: TGTGCCATCAGTGAGTCTTCGGACGCCCGCTATGGCTACACCTTC.

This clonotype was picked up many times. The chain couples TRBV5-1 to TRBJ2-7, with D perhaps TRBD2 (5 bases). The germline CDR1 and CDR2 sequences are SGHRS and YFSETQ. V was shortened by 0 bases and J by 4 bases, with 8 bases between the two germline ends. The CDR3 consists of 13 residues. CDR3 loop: CASSLETGYEQYV. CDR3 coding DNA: TGCGCCAGCAGCTTGGAGACGGGATACGAGCAGTACGTC.

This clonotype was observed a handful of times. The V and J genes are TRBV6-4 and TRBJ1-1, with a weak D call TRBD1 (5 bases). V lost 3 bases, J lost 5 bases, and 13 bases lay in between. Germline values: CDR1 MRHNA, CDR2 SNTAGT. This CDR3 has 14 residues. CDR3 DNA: TGTGCCAGCAGTGAAAGGGACGGGGGGACTGAAGCTTTCTTT. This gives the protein CASSERDGGTEAFF.

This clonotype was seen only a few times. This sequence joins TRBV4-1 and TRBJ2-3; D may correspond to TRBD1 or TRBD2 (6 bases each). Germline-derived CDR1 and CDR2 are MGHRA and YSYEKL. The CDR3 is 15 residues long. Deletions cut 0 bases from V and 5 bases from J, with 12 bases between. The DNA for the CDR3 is TGCGCCAGCAGCCAAGACCCCGCGGGACAAGATACGCAGTATTTT. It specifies CASSQDPAGQDTQYF.

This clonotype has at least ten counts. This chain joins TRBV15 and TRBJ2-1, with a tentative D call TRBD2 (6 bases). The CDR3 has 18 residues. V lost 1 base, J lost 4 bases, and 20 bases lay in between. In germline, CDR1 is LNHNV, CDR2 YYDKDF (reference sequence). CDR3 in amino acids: CATSRGGIGSGWYNEQFF. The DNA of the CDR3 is TGTGCCACCAGCAGAGGAGGTATAGGAAGCGGGTGGTACAATGAGCAGTTCTTC. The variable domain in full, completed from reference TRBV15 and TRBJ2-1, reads DAMVIQNPRYQVTQFGKPVTLSCSQTLNHNVMYWYQQKSSQAPKLLFHYYDKDFNNEADTPDNFQSRRPNTSFCFLDIRSPGLGDTAMYLCATSRGGIGSGWYNEQFFGPGTRLTVL.

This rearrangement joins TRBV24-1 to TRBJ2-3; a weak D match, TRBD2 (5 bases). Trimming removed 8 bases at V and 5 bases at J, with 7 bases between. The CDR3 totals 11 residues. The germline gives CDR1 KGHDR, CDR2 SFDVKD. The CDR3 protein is CATKGGDTQYF. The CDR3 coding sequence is TGTGCCACCAAAGGAGGAGATACGCAGTATTTT.

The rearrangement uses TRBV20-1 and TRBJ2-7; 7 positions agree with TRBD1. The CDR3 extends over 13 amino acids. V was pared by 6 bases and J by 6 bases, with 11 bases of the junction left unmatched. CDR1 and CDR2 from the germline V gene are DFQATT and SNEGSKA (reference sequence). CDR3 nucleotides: TGCAGTGCCCCCGGGCCTAGGGGGCCCGAGCAGTACTTC. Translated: CSAPGPRGPEQYF.

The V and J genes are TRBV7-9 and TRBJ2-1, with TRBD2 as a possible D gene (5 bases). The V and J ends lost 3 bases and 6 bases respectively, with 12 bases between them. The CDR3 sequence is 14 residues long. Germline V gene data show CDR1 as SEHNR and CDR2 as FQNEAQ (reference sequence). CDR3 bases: TGTGCCAGCAGCTTTGCTAGCCTTCCCAATGAGCAGTTCTTC. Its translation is CASSFASLPNEQFF. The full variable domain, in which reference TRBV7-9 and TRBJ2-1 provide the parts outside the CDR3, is DTGVSQNPRHKITKRGQNVTFRCDPISEHNRLYWYRQTLGQGPEFLTYFQNEAQLEKSRLLSDRFSAERPKGSFSTLEIQRTEQGDSAMYLCASSFASLPNEQFFGPGTRLTVL.

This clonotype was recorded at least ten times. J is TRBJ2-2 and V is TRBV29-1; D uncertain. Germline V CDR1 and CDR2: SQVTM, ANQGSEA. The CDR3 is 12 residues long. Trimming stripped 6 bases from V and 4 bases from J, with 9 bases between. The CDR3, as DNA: TGCAGCGTCCCCCGACCCACCGGGGAGCTGTTTTTT. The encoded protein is CSVPRPTGELFF.

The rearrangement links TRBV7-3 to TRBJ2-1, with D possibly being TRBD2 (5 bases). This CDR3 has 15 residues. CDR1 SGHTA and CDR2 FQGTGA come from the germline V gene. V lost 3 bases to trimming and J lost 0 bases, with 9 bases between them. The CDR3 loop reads CASSLDSSSYNEQFF. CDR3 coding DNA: TGTGCCAGCAGCTTGGACTCCAGCTCCTACAATGAGCAGTTCTTC.